The clone carrying this T cell receptor (beta chain) was counted once. Its cognate antigen is unknown. Germline V gene lookup returns CDR1 SGHRS and CDR2 YFSETQ. The length of the CDR3 is 17 residues. V was pared by 2 bases and J by 1 base, with 6 bases of the junction left unmatched. These data come from a study of T-cell memory formation after mild COVID-19. Study-level results: Cross-reactive memory apparently joined, as some responding clones appeared in pre-infection memory. The study found contracting CD4+ clones mainly in CM and EM and contracting CD8+ clones in EMRA. There was a balanced CD4/CD8 profile in clones contracting day 15 to 85, and later expanders leaned CD4+.

5'RACE with constant-segment primers built TCRalpha and TCRbeta cDNA libraries with UMIs. TCRdb re-called the 5' RACE reads with MiXCR, one entry per CDR3 protein. The sample shows 300,000 to 350,000 distinct CDR3 sequences, about an eighth of them seen only once. Specimen: PBMCs or a T cell subset sorted from them (not recorded which). This sequence was found in a man in his late teens or twenties who had mild COVID-19 (a few samples of this study predate the infection). Cell type and time point are not known. V usage is TRBV5-1 and J usage is TRBJ2-3; 11 bases align to TRBD2. For the CDR3, the DNA is TGCGCCAGCAGCTTCCTAGCGGGGGGCGCCGGCACAGATACGCAGTATTTT. Amino acid sequence: CASSFLAGGAGTDTQYF.